This is a list of T cell receptor beta chains from one sample in a study of blood T cell repertoires in COVID-19. The repertoire was sequenced with immunoSEQ multiplex PCR; TCRdb's copy has only in-frame clones and lacks some. This sample has about 350,000 clones, with over 80% found just once. Sequencing input: peripheral blood. These receptors all stem from a man younger than 45 with COVID-19, enrolled during active disease. Each CDR3 is given with its conserved first and last residue. The D gene is left open where the match is weak. Part of the rows lack a size; the others show once, few, many or a class for expanded clones.

>NA|TRBV21-1|TRBJ2-7|NA
CASSKALSSGCACYYEQYF
TGTGCCAGCAGCAAAGCGCTGTCTAGCGGGTGTGCCTGCTACTACGAGCAGTACTTC
>NA|TRBV6-5|TRBJ2-4|NA
CASSLNRKAKNIQYF
TGTGCCAGCAGCTTAAACAGGAAAGCCAAAAACATTCAGTACTTC
>NA|TRBV21-1|TRBJ1-1|NA
CASSKTGQPMNTEAFF
TGTGCCAGCAGCAAGACGGGACAGCCCATGAACACTGAAGCTTTCTTT
>NA|TRBV21-1|TRBJ2-4|NA
CASSSPDNREGCGNAF
TGTGCCAGCAGCAGCCCGGACAACAGGGAGGGATGTGGCAACGCGTTC
>NA|TRBV7-6|TRBJ1-3|once
CASSLETSVYGNTIYF
TGTGCCAGCAGCTTAGAAACCAGTGTATATGGAAACACCATATATTTT
>TRBD1|TRBV7-8|TRBJ1-1|once
CASSFSGQSMNTEAFF
TGTGCCAGCAGCTTTTCGGGACAGAGCATGAACACTGAAGCTTTCTTT
>NA|TRBV7-2|TRBJ2-7|NA
CASSPGRGRYHEQYF
TGTGCCAGCAGCCCAGGGCGCGGCAGGTATCACGAGCAGTACTTC
>NA|TRBV25-1|TRBJ2-7|NA
CASSASRERNSFPYEQYF
TGTGCCAGCAGCGCTTCCCGAGAAAGAAACAGCTTTCCCTACGAGCAGTACTTC
>NA|TRBV27|TRBJ1-1|once
CASSSFGVPRGTAFF
TGTGCCAGCAGTTCCTTTGGGGTGCCGCGGGGTACAGCTTTCTTT
>TRBD1|TRBV2|TRBJ2-7|NA
CASSGTGNYEQYF
TGTGCCAGCAGTGGGACAGGGAACTACGAGCAGTACTTC
>TRBD1|TRBV4-3|TRBJ1-2|NA
CASSLQPGQNYGYTF
TGCGCCAGCAGTCTTCAACCGGGACAGAACTATGGCTACACCTTC
>TRBD2|TRBV10-3|TRBJ2-3|NA
CAISESRTSFPVW
TGTGCCATCAGTGAATCTAGGACTAGCTTTCCAGTGTGG
>NA|TRBV20-1|TRBJ1-1|NA
CSARDLTEAFF
TGCAGTGCTAGAGATTTAACTGAAGCTTTCTTT
>TRBD2|TRBV10-3|TRBJ2-1|NA
CAISVPPGLGYEQFF
TGTGCCATCAGTGTCCCCCCCGGACTAGGATATGAGCAGTTCTTC
>TRBD2|TRBV18|TRBJ2-4|once
CASSPPASGAKNIQYF
TGTGCCAGCTCACCACCGGCTAGCGGTGCCAAAAACATTCAGTACTTC
>TRBD1|TRBV23-1|TRBJ2-7|NA
CASSHLPGQGHEQYF
TGCGCCAGCAGTCACCTTCCGGGACAGGGACACGAGCAGTACTTC
>NA|TRBV27|TRBJ2-5|NA
CASSLLGGRGETQYF
TGTGCCAGCAGTTTATTGGGGGGGCGAGGAGAGACCCAGTACTTC
>TRBD1|TRBV6-5|TRBJ2-1|NA
CASSYNRGRFNEQFF
TGTGCCAGCAGTTACAACAGGGGGCGCTTCAATGAGCAGTTCTTC
>NA|TRBV4-3|TRBJ1-2|NA
CASSQDTGNYGYTF
TGCGCCAGCAGCCAAGATACGGGGAACTATGGCTACACCTTC